The clone carrying this T cell receptor (beta chain) occurred a few times. Its antigen is currently unknown. Construction of TCR beta libraries was performed using quantitative 5'-RACE with molecular barcodes. Each CDR3 protein gets one entry after TCRdb re-called the 5' RACE reads with MiXCR. The sample includes about 390,000 distinct CDR3 sequences, approximately 20% seen only once; the top ten take around 16%. Germline V CDR1 and CDR2: MDHEN, SYDVKM. The ends lost 6 bases at V and 1 base at J; junction bases unmatched: 11. The CDR3 has 16 amino acids. The entry originates in a study of CD8 T cells in ankylosing spondylitis. Broader study findings: Researchers reportedly found disease-linked clones significantly enriched in matched ankylosing spondylitis synovial fluid. A TCR beta motif of eight highly homologous variants appeared characteristic of ankylosing spondylitis blood. Clones linked to the disease showed a CD8+ phenotype. They occurred at relatively low frequencies in peripheral blood.

The sample taken for sequencing was blood, either unsorted or a sorted T cell fraction (not recorded which). The chain employs TRBV28 and TRBJ1-1, with TRBD1 matching 7 bases. The clonotype comes from a male donor with ankylosing spondylitis. The CDR3 DNA follows: TGTGCCAGCAGGTTACAGGGGCTGGCGGCGAACACTGAAGCTTTCTTT. This gives the protein CASRLQGLAANTEAFF.